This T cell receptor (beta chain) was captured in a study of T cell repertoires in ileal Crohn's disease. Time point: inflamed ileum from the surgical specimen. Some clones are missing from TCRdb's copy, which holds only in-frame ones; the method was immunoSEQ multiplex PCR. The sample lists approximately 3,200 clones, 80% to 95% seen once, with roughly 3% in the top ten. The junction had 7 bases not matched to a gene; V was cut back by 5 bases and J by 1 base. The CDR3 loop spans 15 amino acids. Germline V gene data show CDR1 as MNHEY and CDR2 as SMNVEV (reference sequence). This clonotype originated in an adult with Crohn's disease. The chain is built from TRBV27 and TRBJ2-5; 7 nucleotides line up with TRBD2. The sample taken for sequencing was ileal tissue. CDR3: CASSRYSGSQETQYF. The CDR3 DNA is TGTGCCAGCAGTCGTTATAGCGGGTCCCAAGAGACCCAGTACTTC.